This TCR beta chain was sequenced in a study of T cell responses to AZD1222 COVID-19 vaccine. Sequencing was performed with immunoSEQ multiplex PCR; in TCRdb, only in-frame clones are kept and a portion is missing. The sample lists some 150,000 clones, 70% to 90% seen once, with approximately 2.1% in the top ten. This CDR3 has 15 amino acids. After removal of 3 bases from V and 4 bases from J, the junction contained 8 bases not matched to a gene. CDR1 SGDLS and CDR2 YYNGEE come from the germline V gene. The sample in question was peripheral blood, obtained on day 0 of AZD1222 vaccination. The TCR sequence derives from an adult in good health. This sequence joins TRBV9 and TRBJ2-5; the match to TRBD2 covers 8 bases. The CDR3 spells CASSGPGGERETQYF. CDR3 DNA: TGTGCCAGCAGCGGCCCGGGGGGGGAAAGAGAGACCCAGTACTTC.